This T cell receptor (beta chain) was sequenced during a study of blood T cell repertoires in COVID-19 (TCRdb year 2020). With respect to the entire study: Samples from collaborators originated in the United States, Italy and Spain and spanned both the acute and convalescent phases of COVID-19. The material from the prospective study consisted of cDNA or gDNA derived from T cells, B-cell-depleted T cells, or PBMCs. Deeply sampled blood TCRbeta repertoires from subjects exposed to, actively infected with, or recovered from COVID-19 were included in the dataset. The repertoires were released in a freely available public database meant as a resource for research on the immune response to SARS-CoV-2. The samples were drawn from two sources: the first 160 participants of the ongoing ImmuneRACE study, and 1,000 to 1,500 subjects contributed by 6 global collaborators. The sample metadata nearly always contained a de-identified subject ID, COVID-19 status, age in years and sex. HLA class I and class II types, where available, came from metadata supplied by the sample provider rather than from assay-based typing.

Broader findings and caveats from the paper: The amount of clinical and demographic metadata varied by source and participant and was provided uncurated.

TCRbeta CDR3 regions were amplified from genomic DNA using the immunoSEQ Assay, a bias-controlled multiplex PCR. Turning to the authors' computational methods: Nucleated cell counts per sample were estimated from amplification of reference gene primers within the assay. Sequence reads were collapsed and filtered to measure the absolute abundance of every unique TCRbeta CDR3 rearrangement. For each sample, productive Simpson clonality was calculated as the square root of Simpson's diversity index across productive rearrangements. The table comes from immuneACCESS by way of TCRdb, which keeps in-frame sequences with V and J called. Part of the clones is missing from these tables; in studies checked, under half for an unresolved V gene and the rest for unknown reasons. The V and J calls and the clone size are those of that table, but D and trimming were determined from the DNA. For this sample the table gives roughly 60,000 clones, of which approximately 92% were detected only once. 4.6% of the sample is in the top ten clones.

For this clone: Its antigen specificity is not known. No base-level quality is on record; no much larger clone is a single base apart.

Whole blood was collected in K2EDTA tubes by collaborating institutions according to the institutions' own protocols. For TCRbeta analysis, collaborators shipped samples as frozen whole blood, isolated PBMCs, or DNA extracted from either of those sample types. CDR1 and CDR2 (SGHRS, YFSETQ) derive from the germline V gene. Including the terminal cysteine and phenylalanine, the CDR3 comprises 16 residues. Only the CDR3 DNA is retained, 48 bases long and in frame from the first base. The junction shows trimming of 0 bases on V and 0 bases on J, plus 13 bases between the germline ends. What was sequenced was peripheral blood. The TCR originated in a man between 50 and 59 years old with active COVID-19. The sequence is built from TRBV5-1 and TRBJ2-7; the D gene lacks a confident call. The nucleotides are TGCGCCAGCAGCTTGGGGTACTCCTACAGCTCCTACGAGCAGTACTTC. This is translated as CASSLGYSYSSYEQYF.